This entry describes one TCR beta chain. This CDR3 has 16 amino acids. The V gene end was trimmed by 2 bases and the J gene end by 6 bases; junction bases not matched to a gene: 12. CDR1 is SGHRS, CDR2 YFSETQ, per germline. In the authors' workflow: Amplified reference gene primers provided the basis for estimating nucleated cell counts. The table came from immunoSEQ multiplex PCR; TCRdb's copy has only in-frame clones and leaves some out. V and J calls and clone size come straight from that table; D and trimming were deduced from the DNA. Among fewer than 250,000 clones listed, approximately 86% were seen once. This record comes from a study of blood T cell repertoires in COVID-19. The overall study: Samples taken during acute and convalescent COVID-19 were collected in the United States, Italy and Spain. T cells, B-cell-depleted T cells, or PBMCs provided the cDNA or gDNA that served as material.

This clonotype originated in a young man with acute or convalescent COVID-19. Specimen: peripheral blood. The V call is TRBV5-1, the J call TRBJ2-5, with TRBD2 matching over 8 bases. The CDR3 bases are TGCGCCAGCAGCTTCGTCCGGAATAGCGGGGACAAGACCCAGTACTTC. This gives the protein CASSFVRNSGDKTQYF.